The table lists the clone carrying this T cell receptor (beta chain) with many counts. Its cognate antigen is unknown. The data are from a study of early T cells in non-severe SARS-CoV-2 infection. Study context: Unpaired chains resulted from sequencing bulk RNA of unsorted whole blood. Findings of the study overall: Comparison of clonotypes with VDJdb favored anti-spike CD8 responses while missing private and CD4 specificities.

Unique molecular identifiers were attached to individual cDNA molecules. TCRdb recomputed calls from the 5' RACE reads with MiXCR, one row per CDR3 protein. The data contain roughly 60,000 distinct CDR3 sequences, about an eighth of them singletons. Germline CDR1 SGDLS, CDR2 YYNGEE. Trimming pared 0 bases from V and 1 base from J, leaving 4 bases between. The CDR3 runs 13 residues. The sample was whole blood. The rearrangement uses TRBV9 and TRBJ1-1, with unresolved D. The sequence was obtained from an adult who was a healthcare worker with PCR-confirmed SARS-CoV-2 infection or an uninfected control (not recorded which). CDR3 sequence: CASSVGENTEAFF. The DNA for the CDR3 is TGTGCCAGCAGCGTAGGGGAGAACACTGAAGCTTTCTTT.